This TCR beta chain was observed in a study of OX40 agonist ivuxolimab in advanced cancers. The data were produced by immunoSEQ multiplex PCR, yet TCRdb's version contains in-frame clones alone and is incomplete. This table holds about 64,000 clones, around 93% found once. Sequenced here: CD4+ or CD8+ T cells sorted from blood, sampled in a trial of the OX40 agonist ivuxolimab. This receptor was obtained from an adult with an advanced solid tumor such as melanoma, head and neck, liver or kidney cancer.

CDR3 sequence: CASSYSWEGHEQYF. CDR3 nucleotides: TGTGCCAGCAGTTACTCATGGGAGGGCCACGAGCAGTACTTC. The chain has TRBV6-5 and TRBJ2-7; 7 bases are a match to TRBD2. CDR3 length: 14 amino acids. CDR1 and CDR2 from the germline V gene are MNHEY and SVGAGI. The V gene end was trimmed by 0 bases and the J gene end by 5 bases; junction bases not matched to a gene: 4.